The source of this TCR beta chain is a study of prognosis after radiotherapy for stage I lung cancer. Study-level background: Individuals with stage I non-small cell lung cancer joined the cohort between early 2018 and January 2019.

Using two-round multiplex PCR, the authors amplified TCR beta CDR3 from genomic DNA. Primers specific to each TRBV and TRBJ gene were used in first-round PCR. Universal primers were what the second PCR round relied on. TCRdb used MiXCR to reprocess the multiplex PCR reads, holding one entry per CDR3 protein. The sample includes about 20,000 distinct CDR3 sequences, around 40% of them seen just once. Germline V gives CDR1 MNHNS, CDR2 SASEGT. This CDR3 spans 15 amino acids. The material was PBMCs, obtained before or after stereotactic body radiation therapy (not recorded which). The rearrangement links TRBV6-1 to TRBJ2-6; weak D call: TRBD2 (5 bases). The sequence was collected from a donor over 45 with non-small cell lung cancer. The CDR3 loop reads CESSVFGVGANVLTF. In nucleotides, the CDR3 is TGTGAAAGCAGTGTGTTCGGGGTAGGGGCCAACGTCCTGACTTTC.